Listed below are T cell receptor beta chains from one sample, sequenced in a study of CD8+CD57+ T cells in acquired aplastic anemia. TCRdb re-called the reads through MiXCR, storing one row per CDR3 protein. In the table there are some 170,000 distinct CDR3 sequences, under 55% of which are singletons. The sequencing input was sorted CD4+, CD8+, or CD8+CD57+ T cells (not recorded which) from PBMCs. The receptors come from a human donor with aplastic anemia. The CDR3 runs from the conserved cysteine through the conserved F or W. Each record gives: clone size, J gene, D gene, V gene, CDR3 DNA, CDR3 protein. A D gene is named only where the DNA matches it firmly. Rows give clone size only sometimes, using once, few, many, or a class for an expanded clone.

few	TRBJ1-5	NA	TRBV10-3	TGTGCCATCAGTGATTCCGGACGATCTAATCAGCCCCAGCATTTT	CAISDSGRSNQPQHF
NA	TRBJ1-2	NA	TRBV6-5	TGTGCCAGCAGTTACTCGGTGGCAGGCGGCGGCTACACCTTC	CASSYSVAGGGYTF
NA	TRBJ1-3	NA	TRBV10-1	TGCGCCAGCAGTGAAAGTGAATCTGGAAACACCATATATTTT	CASSESESGNTIYF
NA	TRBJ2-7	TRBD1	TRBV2	TGTGCCAGCAGTGACGAAGGACAGGGGAGCTCCTACGAGCAGTACTTC	CASSDEGQGSSYEQYF
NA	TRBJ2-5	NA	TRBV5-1	TGCGCCAGCAACCGGGACGGACAAGAGACCCAGTACTTC	CASNRDGQETQYF
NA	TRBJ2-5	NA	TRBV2	TGTGCCAGCAGCGAACAGGGGGGGGAGGAGACCCAGTACTTC	CASSEQGGEETQYF
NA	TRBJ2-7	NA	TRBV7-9	TGTGCCAGCAGCTTAGAAGCGTCCGAGCAGTACTTC	CASSLEASEQYF
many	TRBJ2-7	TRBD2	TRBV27	TGTGCCAGCAGTTTGACAGCGGGGGATACCTACGAGCAGTACTTC	CASSLTAGDTYEQYF
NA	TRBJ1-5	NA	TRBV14	TGTGCCAGCGGCCAAGGGGTAGGTCAGCCCCAGCATTTT	CASGQGVGQPQHF
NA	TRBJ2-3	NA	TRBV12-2	TGTGCCAGCGGGGGGACTAGCGGGAGAAATACGCAGTATTTT	CASGGTSGRNTQYF
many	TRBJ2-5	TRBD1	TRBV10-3	TGTGCCATCAGTGCCGGCAGGGGGAGAGAGACCCAGTACTTC	CAISAGRGRETQYF
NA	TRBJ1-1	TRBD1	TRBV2	TGTGCCAGCATTGTCAGGGGGGACACTGAAGCTTTCTTT	CASIVRGDTEAFF
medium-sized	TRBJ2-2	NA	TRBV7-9	TGTGCCAGCAGTTTGGACTCCCCACCGTTCGGGGAGCTGTTTTTT	CASSLDSPPFGELFF
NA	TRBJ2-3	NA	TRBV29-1	TGCAGCGTTGATCAGAGAAGCACAGATACGCAGTATTTT	CSVDQRSTDTQYF